This paragraph covers one T cell receptor beta chain sequence. Assay used: immunoSEQ multiplex PCR; TCRdb lists only in-frame clones, some missing. The table records approximately 22,000 clones, around four fifths of them present only once. The data stem from a study of blood T cell repertoires in COVID-19. Study as a whole: T cells, B-cell-depleted T cells, or PBMCs provided the cDNA or gDNA that served as material.

In germline, CDR1 is SEHNR, CDR2 FQNEAQ (reference sequence). Trimming left V 5 bases short and J 10 bases short, with 14 bases between. The CDR3 sequence is 12 residues long. This chain links TRBV7-9 with TRBJ1-1, with a tentative D call TRBD1 (5 bases). This clonotype was obtained from a man aged 80 or over with active or convalescent COVID-19. The material sequenced was peripheral blood. CDR3 protein: CASSLRGRGAFF. CDR3 bases: TGTGCCAGCAGCCTAAGAGGAAGGGGAGCTTTCTTT.